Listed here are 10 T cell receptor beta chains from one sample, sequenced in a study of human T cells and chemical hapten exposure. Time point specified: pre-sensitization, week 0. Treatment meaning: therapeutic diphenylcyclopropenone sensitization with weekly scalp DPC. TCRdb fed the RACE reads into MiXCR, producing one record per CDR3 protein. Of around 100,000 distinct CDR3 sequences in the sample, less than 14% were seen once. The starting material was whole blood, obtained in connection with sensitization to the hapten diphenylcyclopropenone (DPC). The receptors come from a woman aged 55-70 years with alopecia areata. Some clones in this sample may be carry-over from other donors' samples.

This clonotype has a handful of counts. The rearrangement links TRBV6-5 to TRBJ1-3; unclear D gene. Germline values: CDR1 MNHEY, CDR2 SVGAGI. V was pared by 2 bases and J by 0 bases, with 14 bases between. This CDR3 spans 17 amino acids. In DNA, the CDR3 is TGTGCCAGCAGTTACGACATTGTCACAAGCTCTGGAAACACCATATATTTT. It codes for CASSYDIVTSSGNTIYF.

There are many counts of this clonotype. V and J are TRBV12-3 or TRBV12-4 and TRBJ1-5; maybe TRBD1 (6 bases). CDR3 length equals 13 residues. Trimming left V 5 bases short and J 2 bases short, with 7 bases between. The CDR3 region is CASSPGGNQPQHF. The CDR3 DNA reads TGTGCCAGCAGTCCAGGGGGCAATCAGCCCCAGCATTTT.

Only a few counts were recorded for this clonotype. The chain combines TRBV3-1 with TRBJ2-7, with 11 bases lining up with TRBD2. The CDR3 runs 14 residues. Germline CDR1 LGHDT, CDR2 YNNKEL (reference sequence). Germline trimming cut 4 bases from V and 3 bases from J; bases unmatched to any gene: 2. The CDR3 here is CASSRSGGDYEQYF. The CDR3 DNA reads TGTGCCAGCAGCCGTAGCGGGGGGGACTACGAGCAGTACTTC.

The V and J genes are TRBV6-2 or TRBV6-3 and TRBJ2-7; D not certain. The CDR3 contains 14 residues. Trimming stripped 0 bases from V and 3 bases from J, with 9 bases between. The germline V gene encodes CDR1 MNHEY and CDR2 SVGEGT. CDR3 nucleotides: TGTGCCAGCAGTTACTCGCTTTTAATCTACGAGCAGTACTTC. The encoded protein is CASSYSLLIYEQYF.

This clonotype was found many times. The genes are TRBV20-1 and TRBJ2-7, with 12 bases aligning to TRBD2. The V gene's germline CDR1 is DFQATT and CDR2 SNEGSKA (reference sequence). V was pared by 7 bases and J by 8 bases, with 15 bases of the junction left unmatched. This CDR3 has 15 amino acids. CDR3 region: CSDARVSTSGGQQYF. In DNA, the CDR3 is TGCAGTGACGCTAGAGTATCGACTAGCGGGGGACAGCAGTACTTC.

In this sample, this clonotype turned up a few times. DNA for the CDR3: TGCGCCAGCAGCTCCCGGCCGACTAGCGGATACAAGAATGAGCAGTTCTTC. Residues: CASSSRPTSGYKNEQFF. This sequence joins TRBV5-1 and TRBJ2-1, with 9 bases aligning to TRBD2. The ends lost 3 bases at V and 7 bases at J; junction bases unmatched: 14. The germline CDR1 and CDR2 sequences are SGHRS and YFSETQ. The CDR3 contains 17 residues.

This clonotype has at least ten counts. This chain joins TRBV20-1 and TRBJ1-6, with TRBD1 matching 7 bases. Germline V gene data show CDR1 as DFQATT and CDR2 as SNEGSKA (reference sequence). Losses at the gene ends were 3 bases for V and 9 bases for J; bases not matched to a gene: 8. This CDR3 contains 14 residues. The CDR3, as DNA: TGCAGTGCTAGTGGGACAGCTAAACTTTCACCCCTCCACTTT. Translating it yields CSASGTAKLSPLHF.

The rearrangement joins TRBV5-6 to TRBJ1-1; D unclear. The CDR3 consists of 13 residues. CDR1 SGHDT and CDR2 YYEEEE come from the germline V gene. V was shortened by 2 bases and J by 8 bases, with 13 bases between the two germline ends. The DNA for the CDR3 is TGTGCCAGCAGCTTTAGCGTGGCGGGAGAAGCTTTCTTT. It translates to CASSFSVAGEAFF.

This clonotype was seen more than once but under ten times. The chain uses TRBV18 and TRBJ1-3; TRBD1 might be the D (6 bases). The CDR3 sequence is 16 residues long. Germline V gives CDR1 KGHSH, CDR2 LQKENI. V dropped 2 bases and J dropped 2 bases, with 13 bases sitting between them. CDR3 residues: CASSPNSGQAGNTIYF. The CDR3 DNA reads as TGTGCCAGCTCACCAAATTCGGGACAAGCTGGAAACACCATATATTTT.

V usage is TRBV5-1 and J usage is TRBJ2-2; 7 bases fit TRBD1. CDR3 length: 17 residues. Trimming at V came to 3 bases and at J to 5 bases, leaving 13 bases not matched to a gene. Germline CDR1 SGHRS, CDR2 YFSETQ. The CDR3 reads CASSYRGGRGITGELFF. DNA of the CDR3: TGCGCCAGCAGCTACCGTGGTGGCAGGGGGATTACCGGGGAGCTGTTTTTT.